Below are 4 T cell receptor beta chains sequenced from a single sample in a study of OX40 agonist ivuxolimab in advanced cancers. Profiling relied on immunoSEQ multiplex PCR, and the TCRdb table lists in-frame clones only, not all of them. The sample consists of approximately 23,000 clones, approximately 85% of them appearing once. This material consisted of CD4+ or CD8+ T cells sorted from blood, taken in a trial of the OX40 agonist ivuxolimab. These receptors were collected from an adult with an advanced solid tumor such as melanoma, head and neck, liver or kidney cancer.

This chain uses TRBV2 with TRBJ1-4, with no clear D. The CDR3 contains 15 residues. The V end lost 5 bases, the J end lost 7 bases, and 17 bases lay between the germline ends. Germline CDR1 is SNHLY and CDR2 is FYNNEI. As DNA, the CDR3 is TGTGCCAGCAGTCCAAGAACGGGGTTGGGTGAAAAACTGTTTTTT. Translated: CASSPRTGLGEKLFF.

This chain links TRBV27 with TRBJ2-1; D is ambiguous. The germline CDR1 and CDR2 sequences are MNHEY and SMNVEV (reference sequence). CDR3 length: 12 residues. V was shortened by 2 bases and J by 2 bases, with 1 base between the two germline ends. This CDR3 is CASSLTYNEQFF. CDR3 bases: TGTGCCAGCAGTTTAACCTACAATGAGCAGTTCTTC.

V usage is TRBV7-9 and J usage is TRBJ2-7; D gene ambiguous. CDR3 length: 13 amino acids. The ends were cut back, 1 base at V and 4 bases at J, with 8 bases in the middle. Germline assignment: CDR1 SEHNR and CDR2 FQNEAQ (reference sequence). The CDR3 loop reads CASSLVSGYEQYF. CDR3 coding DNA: TGTGCCAGCAGCTTAGTATCCGGTTACGAGCAGTACTTC.

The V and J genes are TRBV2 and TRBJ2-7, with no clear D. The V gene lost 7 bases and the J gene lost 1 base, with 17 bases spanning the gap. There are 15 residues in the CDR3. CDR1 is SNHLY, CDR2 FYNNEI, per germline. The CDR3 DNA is TGTGCCAGCACCGATCTTGGGGTAGGATCCTACGAGCAGTACTTC. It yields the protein CASTDLGVGSYEQYF.